The 28 T cell receptor beta chains below come from one sample, sequenced in a study of shared clonotypes between healthy human individuals. The repertoire was sequenced with immunoSEQ multiplex PCR; TCRdb's copy has only in-frame clones and lacks some. The sample has 2 million or so clones; 85% to 95% are singletons. Specimen: naive CD4+ T cells sorted from blood. As to subset: CD45RA+ positively selected. The receptor source for this set is a man aged 18 to 30 in good health.

This chain connects TRBV7-9 to TRBJ2-1, with unresolved D. The CDR3 consists of 14 residues. V lost 6 bases and J lost 5, with 14 bases in between. Germline V lookup: CDR1 SEHNR, CDR2 FQNEAQ (reference sequence). The CDR3 loop is CASRSARVDNEQFF. DNA of the CDR3: TGTGCCAGCAGGTCCGCCCGGGTCGACAATGAGCAGTTCTTC.

This chain joins TRBV30 and TRBJ2-7; D could derive from TRBD1 or TRBD2 (7 bases each). Trimming removed 1 base at V and 6 bases at J, with 19 bases between. CDR1 and CDR2 (germline): GTSNPN, SVGIG (reference sequence). CDR3 length equals 15 residues. The CDR3 protein is CAWSGQGGVLGEQYF. In nucleotides, the CDR3 is TGTGCCTGGAGTGGACAGGGAGGGGTCCTCGGCGAGCAGTACTTC.

V usage is TRBV5-6 and J usage is TRBJ1-2; the D gene is possibly TRBD1 (5 bases). The V end was cut by 4 bases, the J end by 7 bases, with 11 bases between. The CDR3 loop spans 12 amino acids. Germline lookup yields CDR1 SGHDT and CDR2 YYEEEE. The CDR3 DNA reads as TGTGCCAGCAGCCCCGGGGGGGGTGGCTACACCTTC. The encoded protein is CASSPGGGGYTF.

This chain connects TRBV28 to TRBJ1-4; TRBD1 agrees at 8 bases. CDR1 and CDR2 (germline): MDHEN, SYDVKM. The CDR3 runs 14 residues. V shed 2 bases, J shed 8 bases, and the junction held 4 bases outside the gene matches. In DNA, the CDR3 is TGTGCCAGCAGTTTAAACAGGGGGAGGGAAAAACTGTTTTTT. Translation: CASSLNRGREKLFF.

CDR3 sequence (DNA): TGCGCCAGCAGCTTGGCACCGGGACAGGGGGCCTATGGGGCTTTCTTT. Protein product: CASSLAPGQGAYGAFF. The rearrangement joins TRBV5-1 to TRBJ1-1; 12 positions agree with TRBD1. This CDR3 comprises 16 residues. Germline trimming cut 0 bases from V and 11 bases from J; bases unmatched to any gene: 11. Germline CDR1 reads SGHRS; CDR2 reads YFSETQ.

The chain couples TRBV10-1 to TRBJ2-5; D gene ambiguous. The CDR3 has 12 residues. Germline loops: CDR1 WNHNN, CDR2 SYGVQD (reference sequence). V was clipped by 3 bases and J by 2 bases, with 4 bases between them. CDR3: CASSEGQETQYF. The CDR3 region has the DNA TGCGCCAGCAGTGAAGGACAAGAGACCCAGTACTTC.

CDR3 protein: CASSIEINTEAFF. Written as DNA, the CDR3 is TGTGCCAGTAGTATTGAAATAAACACTGAAGCTTTCTTT. The chain links TRBV19 to TRBJ1-1; D unresolved. Deletions cut 3 bases from V and 2 bases from J, with 7 bases between. Looked up from germline, CDR1 is LNHDA and CDR2 is SQIVND (reference sequence). The CDR3 has 13 residues.

This chain uses TRBV7-2 with TRBJ1-1; possibly TRBD1 for D (5 bases). The CDR3 is 14 amino acids. Germline V gene sequence: CDR1 SGHTA, CDR2 FQGNSA. V lost 1 base, J lost 3 bases, and 9 bases lay in between. CDR3 amino acids: CASSLDRIDTEAFF. In DNA form, the CDR3 reads TGTGCCAGCAGCTTAGACAGGATAGACACTGAAGCTTTCTTT.

V gene TRBV9 combines with J gene TRBJ1-1; D gene uncertain. This CDR3 has 13 residues. Germline lookup yields CDR1 SGDLS and CDR2 YYNGEE. Trimming removed 0 bases at V and 6 bases at J, with 9 bases between. DNA for the CDR3: TGTGCCAGCAGCGTAGTCGGGAAGGCTGAAGCTTTCTTT. Protein product: CASSVVGKAEAFF.

The rearrangement links TRBV4-3 to TRBJ2-7, with 9 bases identical to TRBD2. The ends lost 4 bases at V and 1 base at J; junction bases unmatched: 5. The CDR3 consists of 15 residues. Germline-derived CDR1 and CDR2 are LGHNA and YSLEER. The CDR3 region is CASSRETSGSYEQYF. The CDR3 nucleotides are TGCGCCAGCAGCCGAGAGACTAGCGGTTCCTACGAGCAGTACTTC.

The chain uses TRBV6-1 and TRBJ2-2; the D is unclear. Germline V gene data show CDR1 as MNHNS and CDR2 as SASEGT. This CDR3 has 14 amino acids. V was clipped by 3 bases and J by 7 bases, with 12 bases between them. CDR3 sequence reads: CASSDDLVFGELFF. CDR3 coding DNA: TGTGCCAGCAGTGACGACTTAGTATTCGGGGAGCTGTTTTTT.

This sequence joins TRBV15 and TRBJ1-2; 7 bases agree with TRBD1. CDR3 length: 12 amino acids. V gave up 5 bases and J gave up 7 bases; unmatched junction bases: 4. The germline CDR1 and CDR2 sequences are LNHNV and YYDKDF (reference sequence). The CDR3: CATSGNRGGYTF. The CDR3 nucleotides read TGTGCCACCAGCGGGAACAGGGGTGGCTACACCTTC.

With respect to this clone: This sample also contains other DNA sequences that code for the same CDR3. The V and J genes are TRBV10-3 and TRBJ1-1, with TRBD1 matching over 7 bases. CDR1 and CDR2 from the germline V gene are ENHRY and SYGVKD. The V and J ends lost 3 bases and 5 bases, in that order; junction bases with no gene match: 6. This CDR3 contains 14 residues. The CDR3 reads CAISEDRVGTEAFF. CDR3 sequence (DNA): TGTGCCATCAGTGAAGACAGGGTGGGGACTGAAGCTTTCTTT.

To note about this clone: Other DNA variants within this sample encode the same CDR3. The gene calls are TRBV19 and TRBJ2-1; 8 bases agree with TRBD2. Trimming removed 1 base from V and 4 bases from J; junction bases left unmatched: 3. The CDR3 contains 15 residues. Germline CDR1 reads LNHDA; CDR2 reads SQIVND (reference sequence). This chain's CDR3 is CASSIGLAPYNEQFF. The CDR3 DNA is TGTGCCAGTAGTATAGGACTAGCGCCTTACAATGAGCAGTTCTTC.

This chain uses TRBV10-3 with TRBJ2-2, with no clear D. With 4 bases removed from V and 7 bases from J, the gap between germline ends came to 7 bases. This CDR3 has 12 residues. Germline V lookup: CDR1 ENHRY, CDR2 SYGVKD. The CDR3 nucleotides read TGTGCCATCAGTGCACTCAACGGGGAGCTGTTTTTT. It is translated as CAISALNGELFF.

This clone occurred once. CDR3 nucleotide sequence: TGCGCCAGCAGCCCCCAAGCGGGAGCGGGCTACAATGAGCAGTTCTTC. Residues: CASSPQAGAGYNEQFF. The chain is built from TRBV5-1 and TRBJ2-1; 8 positions match TRBD2. CDR1 and CDR2 (germline): SGHRS, YFSETQ. This CDR3 spans 16 amino acids. V lost 4 bases and J lost 3; bases outside the gene matches: 9.

The rearrangement joins TRBV30 to TRBJ1-6; D not certain. This CDR3 spans 13 amino acids. The germline gives CDR1 GTSNPN, CDR2 SVGIG (reference sequence). With 4 bases removed from V and 8 bases from J, the gap between germline ends came to 12 bases. The CDR3 reads CAWTGLRDSPLHF. The DNA for the CDR3 is TGTGCCTGGACTGGTTTGAGGGATTCACCCCTCCACTTT.

Here the CDR3 DNA reads TGTGCCAGCAGCATTGCTGCAGGGGTCGGTCAGCCCCAGCATTTT. Its translation is CASSIAAGVGQPQHF. The V gene is TRBV7-2, the J gene TRBJ1-5, with D possibly being TRBD1 (6 bases). The ends were cut back, 5 bases at V and 6 bases at J, with 17 bases in the middle. Germline V CDR1 and CDR2: SGHTA, FQGNSA. CDR3 length equals 15 residues. The complete variable domain, with remaining parts taken from reference TRBV7-2 and TRBJ1-5, reads GAGVSQSPSNKVTEKGKDVELRCDPISGHTALYWYRQSLGQGLEFLIYFQGNSAPDKSGLPSDRFSAERTGGSVSTLTIQRTQQEDSAVYLCASSIAAGVGQPQHFGDGTRLSIL.

With regard to this clone: The sample carries other DNA sequences with the same CDR3. This sequence joins TRBV2 and TRBJ2-7, with D unresolved. Trimming pared 4 bases from V and 6 bases from J, leaving 4 bases between. Germline CDR1 reads SNHLY; CDR2 reads FYNNEI. The CDR3 contains 10 residues. CDR3 residues: CASSAGEQYF. CDR3 sequence (DNA): TGTGCCAGCAGTGCGGGCGAGCAGTACTTC.

This rearrangement joins TRBV28 to TRBJ2-7; TRBD2 might be the D (5 bases). CDR3 length: 15 amino acids. Trimming removed 2 bases from V and 3 bases from J, with 14 bases in between. Germline assignment: CDR1 MDHEN and CDR2 SYDVKM. CDR3 amino acids: CASSLIRRTHYEQYF. The CDR3 DNA reads as TGTGCCAGCAGTTTAATTCGGCGGACTCACTACGAGCAGTACTTC.

The chain couples TRBV2 to TRBJ1-1; D uncertain. The CDR3 is 14 amino acids. Trimming shortened V by 7 bases and J by 0 bases, and 12 bases separated the two germline ends. Germline assignment: CDR1 SNHLY and CDR2 FYNNEI. CDR3 nucleotide sequence: TGTGCCAGCACTCGACTGAGCATGAACACTGAAGCTTTCTTT. Amino acids: CASTRLSMNTEAFF.

V usage is TRBV6-6 and J usage is TRBJ2-3; D not certain. Trimming took 5 bases from V and 5 from J, leaving 8 bases between them. From germline, CDR1 is MNHNY and CDR2 SVGAGI (reference sequence). The CDR3 length is 12 residues. CDR3 sequence: CASSILIDTQYF. In DNA form, the CDR3 reads TGTGCCAGCAGTATACTCATAGATACGCAGTATTTT.

The V and J genes are TRBV18 and TRBJ2-3; 7 bases map to TRBD2. Per the germline V gene, CDR1 is KGHSH and CDR2 is LQKENI. Trimming cost V 3 bases and J 2 bases; bases outside gene matches: 8. This CDR3 has 16 amino acids. CDR3 nucleotides: TGTGCCAGCTCACCCCGACGACTAGCACCCACAGATACGCAGTATTTT. Its translation is CASSPRRLAPTDTQYF.

A remark on this clone: Other DNA sequences in the sample encode the same CDR3. CDR3 residues: CASSQGDRGADTQYF. CDR3 nucleotides: TGCGCCAGCAGCCAAGGGGACAGGGGCGCAGATACGCAGTATTTT. The chain has TRBV4-3 and TRBJ2-3; 10 bases map to TRBD1. This CDR3 region has 15 residues. Germline V gene lookup returns CDR1 LGHNA and CDR2 YSLEER. The junction had 2 bases not matched to a gene; V was cut back by 1 base and J by 4 bases.

This clone was seen a single time. The chain employs TRBV18 and TRBJ1-4; maybe TRBD1 (5 bases). The germline gives CDR1 KGHSH, CDR2 LQKENI. The CDR3 has 17 residues. The ends were cut back, 1 base at V and 4 bases at J, with 16 bases in the middle. Here the CDR3 reads CASSPREQGAFNEKLFF. In DNA, the CDR3 is TGTGCCAGCTCACCACGCGAGCAGGGTGCGTTTAATGAAAAACTGTTTTTT.

The rearrangement uses TRBV5-1 and TRBJ2-2; no clear D. CDR3 length: 11 amino acids. Germline V CDR1 and CDR2: SGHRS, YFSETQ. Deletions cut 8 bases from V and 6 bases from J, with 8 bases between. CDR3 loop: CARGNPGELFF. In nucleotides, the CDR3 is TGCGCCAGAGGAAACCCCGGGGAGCTGTTTTTT.

The chain joins TRBV30 to TRBJ1-1; maybe TRBD1 (6 bases). V lost 3 bases and J lost 5, with 19 bases in between. Per germline, CDR1 GTSNPN and CDR2 SVGIG (reference sequence). The CDR3 is 15 amino acids. This CDR3 reads CAWSGTFLRGTEAFF. The CDR3 DNA follows: TGTGCCTGGAGCGGGACATTCCTCCGTGGGACTGAAGCTTTCTTT.

The CDR3 spells CASSRVLAGENSYNEQFF. CDR3 nucleotide sequence: TGTGCCAGCTCACGAGTCCTAGCGGGAGAGAATTCCTACAATGAGCAGTTCTTC. The rearrangement links TRBV18 to TRBJ2-1, with 10 bases that match TRBD2. CDR3 length: 18 residues. Germline V gene lookup returns CDR1 KGHSH and CDR2 LQKENI. With 4 bases clipped from V and 1 base from J, the junction kept 10 bases outside the gene matches.